Listed below are T cell receptor beta chains from one sample, sequenced in a study of shared clonotypes between healthy human individuals. The assay was immunoSEQ multiplex PCR, and TCRdb's table has in-frame clones only and misses some. Of more than 600,000 clones in the sample, about 90% were seen once. Material for sequencing was naive CD8+ T cells sorted from blood. The receptors shown here come from a man younger than 45 in good health. CDR3s include the opening cysteine and the closing phenylalanine or tryptophan. Fields, in order: J gene, D gene, V gene, clone size, CDR3 DNA, CDR3 protein. A D gene is named only where the DNA matches it firmly. Clone size is not always given. Where it is, it says once, few, many or a class for expanded clones.

TRBJ2-7,TRBD2,TRBV6-5,-,TGTGCCAGCAGTTACGGGACTAGCGGGCACTCCTACGAGCAGTACTTC,CASSYGTSGHSYEQYF
TRBJ2-3,-,TRBV6-4,once,TGTGCCAGCAGTGACTCGAGTGGCGGTACAGATACGCAGTATTTT,CASSDSSGGTDTQYF
TRBJ1-1,-,TRBV7-6,-,TGTGCCAGCAGCGTCTCAAGTTACACTGAAGCTTTCTTT,CASSVSSYTEAFF
TRBJ2-7,TRBD1,TRBV5-1,-,TGCGCCAGCAGCTTGGAACCAAACAGGGGTTTCTCCTACGAGCAGTACTTC,CASSLEPNRGFSYEQYF
TRBJ2-4,-,TRBV30,-,TGTGCCTGGAGCGACAGAAAAAACATTCAGTACTTC,CAWSDRKNIQYF
TRBJ2-2,TRBD1,TRBV27,once,TGTGCCAGCAGTTTATCGACAGGGGGCGCTTCCGGGGAGCTGTTTTTT,CASSLSTGGASGELFF
TRBJ2-7,TRBD1,TRBV7-9,-,TGTGCCAGCAGCCACCGGGACAGGGGGCCTCTCGAGCAGTACTTC,CASSHRDRGPLEQYF
TRBJ1-2,-,TRBV11-2,-,TGTGCCAGCAGCGGTGGGCAGGCTTTTGGCTACACCTTC,CASSGGQAFGYTF
TRBJ1-1,-,TRBV5-1,-,TGCGCCAGCAGTCGACAGGATACGGGGTACATGAACACTGAAGCTTTCTTT,CASSRQDTGYMNTEAFF
TRBJ2-7,-,TRBV27,-,TGTGCCAGCAGACTATCAGGGCGCTACGAGCAGTACTTC,CASRLSGRYEQYF
TRBJ1-5,TRBD1,TRBV28,-,TGTGCCAGCAGTTCCTATACAGGGGTGGGCAATCAGCCCCAGCATTTT,CASSSYTGVGNQPQHF
TRBJ2-1,-,TRBV13,-,TGTGCCAGCAGCTCCGGGTCCAATGAGCAGTTCTTC,CASSSGSNEQFF
TRBJ2-1,-,TRBV2,-,TGTGCCAGCAGTGTTTACGGATACAATGAGCAGTTCTTC,CASSVYGYNEQFF
TRBJ1-3,-,TRBV15,-,TGTGCCACCAGCAGAGATCGGGACATCTTCGAAAACACCATATATTTT,CATSRDRDIFENTIYF
TRBJ1-2,-,TRBV2,-,TGTGCCAGCACCGAAAAGGCAGGGTGGGCCTATGGCTACACCTTC,CASTEKAGWAYGYTF
TRBJ1-3,-,TRBV9,-,TGTGCCAGCAGCGAAGCCATTTTGGCAGGAAACACCATATATTTT,CASSEAILAGNTIYF
TRBJ2-3,-,TRBV6-6,-,TGTGCCAGCAGTTACACCGCAGATACGCAGTATTTT,CASSYTADTQYF
TRBJ2-5,TRBD2,TRBV7-9,-,TGTGCCAGCAGCTTACTGGCGGGAGAGGCTTGGGAGACCCAGTACTTC,CASSLLAGEAWETQYF
TRBJ2-5,-,TRBV19,-,TGTGCTATAATCGGGGGATATGAGGGAGAGACCCAGTACTTC,CAIIGGYEGETQYF
TRBJ1-3,-,TRBV29-1,-,TGCAGCGTTGATTCCCGCGGAAACACCATATATTTT,CSVDSRGNTIYF
TRBJ2-7,-,TRBV5-1,-,TGCGCCAGCAGCTGGACCGGGACGAGCTACGAGCAGTACTTC,CASSWTGTSYEQYF
TRBJ2-2,TRBD2,TRBV7-3,-,TGTGCCAGCAGCCTTAGCGGGATGAACACCGGGGAGCTGTTTTTT,CASSLSGMNTGELFF
TRBJ1-1,TRBD1,TRBV27,-,TGTGCCAGCAGTCATAGGACAGGGGATAAAAACACTGAAGCTTTCTTT,CASSHRTGDKNTEAFF
TRBJ2-5,TRBD2,TRBV7-7,-,TGTGCCAGCAGCTTAGAACTAGCGGGAGCATCGGAGACCCAGTACTTC,CASSLELAGASETQYF
TRBJ2-7,-,TRBV14,-,TGTGCCAGCAGCCATCTGGACTCCGTAGGCGAGCAGTACTTC,CASSHLDSVGEQYF
TRBJ2-7,-,TRBV7-9,-,TGTGCCAGCAGCTTAACACCCAATTACGAGCAGTACTTC,CASSLTPNYEQYF
TRBJ2-7,TRBD1,TRBV10-3,-,TGTGCCATCAGGCAGGGGGACCGGGGAGAGCAGTACTTC,CAIRQGDRGEQYF
TRBJ2-2,-,TRBV6-6,-,TGTGCCAGCAGTTCGTGGAACACCGGGGAGCTGTTTTTT,CASSSWNTGELFF
TRBJ1-2,-,TRBV28,few,TGTGCCAGCAGTTTGGGACACCTCTATGGCTACACCTTC,CASSLGHLYGYTF
TRBJ2-5,TRBD1,TRBV5-1,-,TGCGCCAGCAGCCTGCGACAGGGTAGTTACCAAGAGACCCAGTACTTC,CASSLRQGSYQETQYF
TRBJ2-7,TRBD2,TRBV4-1,once,TGCGCCAGCAGCCAAGGAACTAGCGCGGGCCTCTACGAGCAGTACTTC,CASSQGTSAGLYEQYF
TRBJ2-7,-,TRBV5-6,once,TGTGCCAGCAACCATGGCAGTTACGAGCAGTACTTC,CASNHGSYEQYF
TRBJ2-5,TRBD2,TRBV27,-,TGTGCCAGCAGTTTAACCGCGGGAGGGGAGACCCAGTACTTC,CASSLTAGGETQYF
TRBJ2-1,-,TRBV19,once,TGTGCCAGTAGTAGGACCCCGTACAATGAGCAGTTCTTC,CASSRTPYNEQFF
TRBJ2-7,-,TRBV19,once,TGTGCCAGTAGTCTGGGGGGCAGCTGGACCTACGAGCAGTACTTC,CASSLGGSWTYEQYF
TRBJ2-7,-,TRBV2,-,TGTGCCAGCAGTGGAGGGGCCTCCTACGAGCAGTACTTC,CASSGGASYEQYF
TRBJ2-7,-,TRBV7-2,-,TGTGCCAGCAGCTTGGACCCCTCGCGGACCGGCCACTACGAGCAGTACTTC,CASSLDPSRTGHYEQYF
TRBJ2-7,-,TRBV19,few,TGTGCCAGTAGTGATGACGGGTACGAGCAGTACTTC,CASSDDGYEQYF
TRBJ1-2,-,TRBV6-5,-,TGTGCCAGCAGGGGCAGACCTAACTATGGCTACACCTTC,CASRGRPNYGYTF
TRBJ1-1,-,TRBV6-6,once,TGTGCCAGCAGTGCCACAGGGCCTGAAGCTTTCTTT,CASSATGPEAFF
TRBJ2-5,-,TRBV13,-,TGTGCCAGCAGCATACGCAGGTGGCTAGAGACCCAGTACTTC,CASSIRRWLETQYF
TRBJ1-3,-,TRBV9,-,TGTGCCAGCAGCGTAGAACAAATCTCTGGAAACACCATATATTTT,CASSVEQISGNTIYF
TRBJ2-1,-,TRBV6-1,-,TGTGCCAGCGGACCAATCAATGAGCAGTTCTTC,CASGPINEQFF
TRBJ2-7,TRBD2,TRBV9,once,TGTGCCAGCAGCGTAGGGGGAGGGAACCACGAGCAGTACTTC,CASSVGGGNHEQYF
TRBJ2-7,TRBD1,TRBV7-6,-,TGTGCCAGCAGCGAGGGGACAGAGTCCTACGAGCAGTACTTC,CASSEGTESYEQYF
TRBJ2-7,TRBD2,TRBV7-9,-,TGTGCCAGCAGCCCAGGGACTAGCGGGATGGGGGGATCCTACGAGCAGTACTTC,CASSPGTSGMGGSYEQYF
TRBJ1-6,-,TRBV6-6,-,TGTGCCAGCAGCTACGAGCAGGGGAATTCACCCCTCCACTTT,CASSYEQGNSPLHF
TRBJ2-1,-,TRBV6-4,-,TGTGCCAGCAGTGTGTCCGACGGTTACAATGAGCAGTTCTTC,CASSVSDGYNEQFF
TRBJ2-1,-,TRBV7-8,few,TGTGCCAGCAGCAGGCAGGGTTACAATGAGCAGTTCTTC,CASSRQGYNEQFF